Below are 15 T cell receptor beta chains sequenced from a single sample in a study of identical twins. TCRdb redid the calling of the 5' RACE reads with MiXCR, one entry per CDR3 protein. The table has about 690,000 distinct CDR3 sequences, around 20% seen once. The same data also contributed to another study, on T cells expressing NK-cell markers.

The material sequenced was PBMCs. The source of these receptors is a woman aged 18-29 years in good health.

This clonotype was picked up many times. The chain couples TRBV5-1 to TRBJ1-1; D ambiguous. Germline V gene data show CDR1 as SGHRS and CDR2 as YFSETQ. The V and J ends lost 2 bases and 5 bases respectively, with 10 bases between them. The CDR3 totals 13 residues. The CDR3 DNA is TGCGCCAGCAGCTTTGGGCCGGGGACTGAAGCTTTCTTT. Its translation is CASSFGPGTEAFF.

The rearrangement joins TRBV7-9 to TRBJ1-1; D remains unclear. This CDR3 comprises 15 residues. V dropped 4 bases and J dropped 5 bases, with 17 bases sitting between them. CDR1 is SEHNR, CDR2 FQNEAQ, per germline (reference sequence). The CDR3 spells CASSSSEGPGTEAFF. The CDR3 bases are TGTGCCAGCAGCTCTTCCGAGGGCCCGGGGACTGAAGCTTTCTTT.

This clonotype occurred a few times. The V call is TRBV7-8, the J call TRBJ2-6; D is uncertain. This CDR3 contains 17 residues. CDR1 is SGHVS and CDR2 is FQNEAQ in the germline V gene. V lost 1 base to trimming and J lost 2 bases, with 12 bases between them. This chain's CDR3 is CASSLVFQGTGANVLTF. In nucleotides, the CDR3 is TGTGCCAGCAGCTTAGTGTTCCAAGGAACTGGGGCCAACGTCCTGACTTTC. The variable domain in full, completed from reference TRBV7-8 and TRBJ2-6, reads GAGVSQSPRYKVAKRGQDVALRCDPISGHVSLFWYQQALGQGPEFLTYFQNEAQLDKSGLPSDRFFAERPEGSVSTLKIQRTQQEDSAVYLCASSLVFQGTGANVLTFGAGSRLTVL.

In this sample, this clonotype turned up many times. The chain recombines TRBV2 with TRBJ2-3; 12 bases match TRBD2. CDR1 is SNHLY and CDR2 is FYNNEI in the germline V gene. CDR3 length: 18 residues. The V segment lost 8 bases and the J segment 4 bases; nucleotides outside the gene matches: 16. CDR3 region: CASLGLAGSDESADTQYF. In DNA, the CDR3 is TGTGCCAGCCTCGGACTAGCGGGAAGTGATGAGAGCGCAGATACGCAGTATTTT. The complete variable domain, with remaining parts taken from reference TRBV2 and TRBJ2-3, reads EPEVTQTPSHQVTQMGQEVILRCVPISNHLYFYWYRQILGQKVEFLVSFYNNEISEKSEIFDDQFSVERPDGSNFTLKIRSTKLEDSAMYFCASLGLAGSDESADTQYFGPGTRLTVL.

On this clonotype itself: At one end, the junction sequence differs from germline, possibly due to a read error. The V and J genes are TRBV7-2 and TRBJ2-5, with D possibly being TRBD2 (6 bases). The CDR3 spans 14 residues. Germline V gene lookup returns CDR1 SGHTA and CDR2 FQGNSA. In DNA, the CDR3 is TGTGCCAACAGCTCAGGAGGGACGGAGATAACCCAGTACTTC. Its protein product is CANSSGGTEITQYF.

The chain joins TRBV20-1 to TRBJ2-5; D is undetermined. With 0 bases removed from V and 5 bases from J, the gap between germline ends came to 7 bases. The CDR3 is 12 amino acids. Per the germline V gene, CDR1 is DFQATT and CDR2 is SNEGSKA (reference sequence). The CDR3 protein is CSARDLGETQYF. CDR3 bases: TGCAGTGCTAGAGATCTGGGGGAGACCCAGTACTTC.

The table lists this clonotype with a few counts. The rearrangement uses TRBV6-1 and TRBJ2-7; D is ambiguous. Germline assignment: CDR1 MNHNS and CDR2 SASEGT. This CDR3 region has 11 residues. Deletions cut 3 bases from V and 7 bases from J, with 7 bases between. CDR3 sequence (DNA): TGTGCCAGCAGTGAGGGCTTTGAGCAGTACTTC. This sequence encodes CASSEGFEQYF.

The DNA for the CDR3 is TGCGCCAGCAGCTTGGCGGGAGTGAGGACCGGGGAGCTGTTTTTT. This gives the protein CASSLAGVRTGELFF. The rearrangement joins TRBV5-1 to TRBJ2-2; D is perhaps TRBD2 (6 bases). CDR1 and CDR2 (germline): SGHRS, YFSETQ. The CDR3 is made up of 15 amino acids. V was clipped by 0 bases and J by 5 bases, with 11 bases between them.

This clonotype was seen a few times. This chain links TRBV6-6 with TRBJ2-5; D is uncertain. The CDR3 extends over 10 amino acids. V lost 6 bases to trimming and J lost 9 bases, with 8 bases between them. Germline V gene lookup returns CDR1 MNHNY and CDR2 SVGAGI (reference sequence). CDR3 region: CASSSGAQYF. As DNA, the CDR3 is TGTGCCAGCAGCTCTGGGGCCCAGTACTTC.

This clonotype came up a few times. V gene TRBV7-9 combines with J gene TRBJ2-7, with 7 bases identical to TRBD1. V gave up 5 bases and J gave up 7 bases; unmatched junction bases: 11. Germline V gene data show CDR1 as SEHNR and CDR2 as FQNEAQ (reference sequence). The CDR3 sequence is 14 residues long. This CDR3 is CASSLGQAAWEQYF. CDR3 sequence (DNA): TGTGCCAGCAGCCTCGGACAGGCAGCCTGGGAGCAGTACTTC.

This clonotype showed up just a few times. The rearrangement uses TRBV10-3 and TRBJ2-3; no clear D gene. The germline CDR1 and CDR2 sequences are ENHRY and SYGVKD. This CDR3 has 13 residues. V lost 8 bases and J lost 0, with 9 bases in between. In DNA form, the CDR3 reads TGTGCCATCCGCGCGGACAGCACAGATACGCAGTATTTT. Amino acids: CAIRADSTDTQYF.

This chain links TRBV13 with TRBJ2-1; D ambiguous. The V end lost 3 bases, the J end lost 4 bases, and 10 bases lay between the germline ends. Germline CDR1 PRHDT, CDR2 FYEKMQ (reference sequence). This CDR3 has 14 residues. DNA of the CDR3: TGTGCCAGCAGCTTTACCCGCAATTACAATGAGCAGTTCTTC. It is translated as CASSFTRNYNEQFF.

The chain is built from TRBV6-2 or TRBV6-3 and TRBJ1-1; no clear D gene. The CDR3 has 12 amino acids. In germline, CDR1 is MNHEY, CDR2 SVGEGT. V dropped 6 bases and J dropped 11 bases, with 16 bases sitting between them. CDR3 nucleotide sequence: TGTGCCAGCAGACCTACTTACGCCGACGCTTTCTTT. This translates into CASRPTYADAFF.

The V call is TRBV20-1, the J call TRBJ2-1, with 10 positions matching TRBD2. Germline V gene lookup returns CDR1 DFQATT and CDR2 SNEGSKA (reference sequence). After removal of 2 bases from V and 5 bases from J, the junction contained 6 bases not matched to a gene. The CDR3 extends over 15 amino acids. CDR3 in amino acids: CSARPSGGAHNEQFF. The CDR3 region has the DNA TGCAGTGCTAGACCGAGCGGGGGGGCCCACAATGAGCAGTTCTTC.

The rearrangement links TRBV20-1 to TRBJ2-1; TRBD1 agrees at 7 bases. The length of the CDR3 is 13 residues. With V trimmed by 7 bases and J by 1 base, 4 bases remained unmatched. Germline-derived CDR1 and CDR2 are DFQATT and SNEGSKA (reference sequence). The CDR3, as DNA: TGCAGTGGACGGACAGGTTCCTACAATGAGCAGTTCTTC. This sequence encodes CSGRTGSYNEQFF.